The rows below give T cell receptor beta chains drawn from one sample of a study of blood T cells in healthy people across ages. Using its own MiXCR run on the 5' RACE reads, TCRdb lists one record per CDR3 protein. The data contain 700,000 to 850,000 distinct CDR3 sequences, roughly 34% of them singletons. The sequenced sample consisted of blood. The receptor set was obtained from a man between 18 and 29 years old in good health. Both conserved end residues are trimmed from each CDR3.

>TRBV10-3
AISTDRVGEQF
>TRBV5-1
ASSRLDSLYNEQF
>TRBV7-9
ASSLDALEATNYGYT
>TRBV12-3/TRBV12-4
ASSRRLIGETQY
>TRBV4-3
ASSQDGERDAF
>TRBV29-1
SVEGIPYNEQF
>TRBV6-2/TRBV6-3
ASSSALTSGGSDTQY
>TRBV7-2
ASSFDRAAGGLF
>TRBV7-2
ASSLVVSDTQY
>TRBV4-3
ASSQGGLGTQY
>TRBV7-2
ASSLNQGNEQY
>TRBV6-6
ATLERDPQPQH
>TRBV29-1
SAQPGTYTEAF
>TRBV12-3/TRBV12-4
ASTHGQGEETQY
>TRBV4-3
VSSQENTGIGTGQETQY
>TRBV12-3/TRBV12-4
ASSLDRGGYT
>TRBV4-3
ASSQRGNVRNSPLH
>TRBV5-6
ASSLDPGGHEKLF
>TRBV9
ASSVEGRGAPDTQY
>TRBV6-6
ASSLTRTGSDETQY
>TRBV5-1
ASSNAGGRETQY
>TRBV4-3
ASRRSGGVGSEQY
>TRBV7-2
ASSRAASRHNEQY
>TRBV10-3
AISGVAGANVLT
>TRBV24-1
ATSDSGTYEQY
>TRBV5-4
ASRVQDRNTGELF
>TRBV20-1
SARDKDRHFSGEKLF
>TRBV12-3/TRBV12-4
ASRSGDGYGYT
>TRBV7-3
ASSLTGPGDTQY
>TRBV12-3/TRBV12-4
ASSLGDTQGNTEAF